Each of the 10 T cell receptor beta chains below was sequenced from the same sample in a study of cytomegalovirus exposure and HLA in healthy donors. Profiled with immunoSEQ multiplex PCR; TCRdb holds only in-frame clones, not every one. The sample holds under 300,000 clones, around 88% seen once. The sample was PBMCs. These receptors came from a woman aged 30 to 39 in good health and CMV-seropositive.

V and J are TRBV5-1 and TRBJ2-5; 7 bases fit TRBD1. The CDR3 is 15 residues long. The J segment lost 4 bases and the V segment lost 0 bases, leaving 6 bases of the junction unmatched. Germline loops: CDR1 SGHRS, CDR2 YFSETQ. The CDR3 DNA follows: TGCGCCAGCAGCTTGGCAGGGGGATTACGAGAGACCCAGTACTTC. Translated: CASSLAGGLRETQYF.

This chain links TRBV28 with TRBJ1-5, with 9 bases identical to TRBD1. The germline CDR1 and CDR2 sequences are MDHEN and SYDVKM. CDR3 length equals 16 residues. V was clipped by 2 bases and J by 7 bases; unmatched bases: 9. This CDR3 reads CASSLKGQGKSQPQHF. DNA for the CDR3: TGTGCCAGCAGTTTAAAGGGACAGGGAAAATCGCAGCCCCAGCATTTT.

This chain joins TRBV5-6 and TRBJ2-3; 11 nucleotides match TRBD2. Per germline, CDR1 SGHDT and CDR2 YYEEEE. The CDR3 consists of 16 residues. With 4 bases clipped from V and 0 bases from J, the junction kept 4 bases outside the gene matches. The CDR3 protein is CASSTGLAGSTDTQYF. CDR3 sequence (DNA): TGTGCCAGCAGCACTGGACTAGCGGGCAGCACAGATACGCAGTATTTT.

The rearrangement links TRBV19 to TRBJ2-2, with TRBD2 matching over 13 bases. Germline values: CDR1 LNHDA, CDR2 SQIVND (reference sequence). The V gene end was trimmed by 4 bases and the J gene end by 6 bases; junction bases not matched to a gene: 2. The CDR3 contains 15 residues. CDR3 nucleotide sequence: TGTGCCAGTAGTAGACTAGCGGGAGGACCCGGGGAGCTGTTTTTT. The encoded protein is CASSRLAGGPGELFF.

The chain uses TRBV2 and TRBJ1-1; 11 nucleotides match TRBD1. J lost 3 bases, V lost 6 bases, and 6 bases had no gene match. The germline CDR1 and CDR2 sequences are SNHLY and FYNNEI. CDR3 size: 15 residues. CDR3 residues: CASSLTGQGDTEAFF. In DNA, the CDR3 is TGTGCCAGCAGCCTCACGGGACAGGGGGACACTGAAGCTTTCTTT.

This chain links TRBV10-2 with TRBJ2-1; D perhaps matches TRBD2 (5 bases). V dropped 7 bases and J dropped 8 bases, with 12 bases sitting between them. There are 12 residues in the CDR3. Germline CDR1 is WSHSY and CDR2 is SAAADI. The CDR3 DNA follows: TGCGCCAGCAAAGATCCAGCGGATGAGCAGTTCTTC. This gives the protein CASKDPADEQFF.

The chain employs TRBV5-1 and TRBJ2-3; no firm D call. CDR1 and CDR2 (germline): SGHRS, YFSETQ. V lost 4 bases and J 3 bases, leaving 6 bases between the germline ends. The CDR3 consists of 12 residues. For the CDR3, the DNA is TGCGCCAGCAGCCCCACAACAGATACGCAGTATTTT. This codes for CASSPTTDTQYF.

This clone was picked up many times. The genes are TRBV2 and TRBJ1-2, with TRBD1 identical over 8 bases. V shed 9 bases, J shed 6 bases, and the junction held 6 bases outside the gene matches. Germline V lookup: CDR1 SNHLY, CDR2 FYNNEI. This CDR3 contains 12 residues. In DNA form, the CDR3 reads TGTGCCAGTAATACAGGGGGGCATGGCTACACCTTC. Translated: CASNTGGHGYTF.

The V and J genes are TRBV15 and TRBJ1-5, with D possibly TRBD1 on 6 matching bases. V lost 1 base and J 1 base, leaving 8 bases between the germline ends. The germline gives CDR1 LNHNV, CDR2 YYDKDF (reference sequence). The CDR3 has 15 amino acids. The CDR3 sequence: CATSRVGQSNQPQHF. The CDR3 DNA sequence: TGTGCCACCAGCAGAGTAGGACAGAGCAATCAGCCCCAGCATTTT.

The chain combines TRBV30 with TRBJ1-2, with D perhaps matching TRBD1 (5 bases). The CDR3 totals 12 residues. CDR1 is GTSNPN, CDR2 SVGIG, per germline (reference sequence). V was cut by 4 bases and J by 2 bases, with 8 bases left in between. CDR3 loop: CAWTTANYGYTF. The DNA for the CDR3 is TGTGCCTGGACGACAGCAAACTATGGCTACACCTTC.